This T cell receptor (beta chain) was recovered during a study of cytomegalovirus exposure and HLA in healthy donors. PCR employed 60 Vbeta and 13 Jbeta primers. Profiling relied on immunoSEQ multiplex PCR, and the TCRdb table lists in-frame clones only, not all of them. This sample yields 50,000 or so clones, of which 55% to 75% are seen a single time; approximately 30% belongs to the top ten. This CDR3 contains 15 residues. CDR1 and CDR2 (germline): MNHEY, SMNVEV (reference sequence). V lost 2 bases to trimming and J lost 7 bases; unmatched junction nucleotides: 9. The receptor's source is a man aged 40-55 years in good health and CMV-seropositive. The chain uses TRBV27 and TRBJ1-1, with 8 bases aligning to TRBD1. The specimen was PBMCs. The CDR3 DNA is TGTGCCAGCAGTTTACTATCAGGGGGCAGAGGTGAAGCTTTCTTT. It codes for CASSLLSGGRGEAFF.